This T cell receptor beta chain appears in the sequencing data of a study of radiotherapy plus CTLA-4 blockade in lung cancer (dated by TCRdb to 2016 to 2018). Notes on the research overall: Objective responses were observed in approximately 17% of enrolled patients, and disease control was achieved in 25% to 40%.

Libraries were constructed by the immunoSEQ multiplex PCR assay. Entries here come from immuneACCESS through TCRdb and include only in-frame sequences with V and J called. Some clones fail to appear in such tables; in the studies checked, an unresolved V gene covers under half of the shortfall, and the cause of the remainder is unknown. A total of roughly 97,000 clones appear in this sample, approximately 75% of them only once. Jointly, the top ten make up roughly 2.8% of the sample. Focal radiation therapy combined with CTLA-4 blockade (ipilimumab) was tested in patients with chemo-refractory metastatic non-small-cell lung cancer. What the study reported, not specific to this receptor: TCR clones derived from tumors expanded in peripheral blood after treatment with radiotherapy and ipilimumab. Early dynamic changes in blood T cell clones, together with increased serum interferon-beta after radiation, were reported as the strongest predictors of response.

A remark on this clone: The target of this receptor is not known. It has no much larger one-base neighbor in the sample; base qualities were not kept.

Reading from cysteine to phenylalanine, the CDR3 counts 16 amino acids. Only CDR3 DNA is held: 48 bases, read in frame from base 1. Trimming removed 6 bases from V and 5 bases from J; the gene matches leave 6 bases unexplained. Per the germline V gene (reference sequence), LNHDA is the CDR1 and SQIVND is the CDR2. The source was peripheral blood, collected from a patient treated with radiotherapy plus ipilimumab. This sequence was found in a human donor with non-small cell lung cancer who had a partial response to radiotherapy plus ipilimumab. Some clones in this sample may be carry-over from other donors' samples. The chain couples TRBV19 to TRBJ2-3; the central 15 bases match TRBD2. DNA sequence: TGTGCCAGTAGCAGGACTAGCGGGGGGGCGGTAGATACGCAGTATTTT. Its product reads: CASSRTSGGAVDTQYF. Extended through the reference TRBV19 and TRBJ2-3 proteins, this CDR3 yields the full variable domain: DGGITQSPKYLFRKEGQNVTLSCEQNLNHDAMYWYRQDPGQGLRLIYYSQIVNDFQKGDIAEGYSVSREKKESFPLTVTSAQKNPTAFYLCASSRTSGGAVDTQYFGPGTRLTVL.